By its share, the clone carrying this TCR beta chain is medium-sized. Germline V gives CDR1 SGHRS, CDR2 YFSETQ. The CDR3 extends over 13 amino acids. With 1 base removed from V and 6 bases from J, the gap between germline ends came to 9 bases. TCRdb re-analysed the 5' RACE reads in MiXCR, keeping a single row per CDR3 protein. The sample has around 43,000 distinct CDR3 sequences; around 18% are singletons. The specimen was naive CD4+ T cells sorted from a lymph node. The sample's subset: naive CD4+ T cells, CD4+CD45RA+CD25-. This chain joins TRBV5-1 and TRBJ2-3; D gene uncertain. The clonotype was recovered from a female donor with breast cancer. The CDR3 here is CASSLSYTDTQYF. CDR3 nucleotides: TGCGCCAGCAGCTTGTCGTATACGGATACGCAGTATTTT.